This T cell receptor beta chain was obtained from a study of T-cell memory formation after mild COVID-19. The V end lost 4 bases, the J end lost 1 base, and 13 bases lay between the germline ends. The CDR3 has 15 amino acids. Germline-derived CDR1 and CDR2 are SEHNR and FQNEAQ (reference sequence). TCRdb reprocessed the 5' RACE reads with MiXCR, giving one entry per CDR3 protein. This sample has fewer than 140,000 distinct CDR3 sequences, with approximately 15% found just once. In its sample, this clonotype was seen many times. This sequence was found in an adult woman who had mild COVID-19 (a few samples of this study predate the infection). Cell type and time point are not known. The chain recombines TRBV7-9 with TRBJ1-1, with D perhaps TRBD1 (6 bases). Sequencing was done on a sample of PBMCs or a T cell subset sorted from them (not recorded which). The CDR3 sequence: CASSSNRDTNTEAFF. The CDR3 DNA reads as TGTGCCAGCAGCTCGAACAGGGATACGAACACTGAAGCTTTCTTT.